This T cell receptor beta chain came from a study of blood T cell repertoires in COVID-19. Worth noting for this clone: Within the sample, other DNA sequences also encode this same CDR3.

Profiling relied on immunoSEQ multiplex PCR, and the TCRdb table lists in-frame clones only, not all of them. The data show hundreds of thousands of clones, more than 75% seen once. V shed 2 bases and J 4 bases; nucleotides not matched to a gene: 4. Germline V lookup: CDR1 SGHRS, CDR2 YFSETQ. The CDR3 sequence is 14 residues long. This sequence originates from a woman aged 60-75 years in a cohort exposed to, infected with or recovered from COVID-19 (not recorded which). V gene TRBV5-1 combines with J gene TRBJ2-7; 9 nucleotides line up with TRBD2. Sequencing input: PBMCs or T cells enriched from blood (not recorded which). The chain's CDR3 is CASSLAGGTYEQYF. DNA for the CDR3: TGCGCCAGCAGCTTAGCGGGAGGTACTTACGAGCAGTACTTC.